This is a list of T cell receptor beta chains from one sample in a study of T cell responses to AZD1222 COVID-19 vaccine. Using immunoSEQ multiplex PCR, the repertoire was profiled, and TCRdb retains in-frame clones only, with some absent. The data contain 100,000 to 120,000 clones, about nine tenths of them seen just once; the ten biggest clones take up around 6%. Sequenced here: peripheral blood, sampled 28 days after the second AZD1222 dose. The receptors originated from an adult who received the AZD1222 COVID-19 vaccine. CDR3s include the opening cysteine and the closing phenylalanine or tryptophan.

>TRBV3-1/TRBV3-2|13|TRBJ2-1
CASSPRLAGEQFF
>TRBV18|16|TRBJ2-3
CASSPPTGTGTDTQYF
>TRBV7-9|16|TRBJ1-4
CASSKTGGGVEGKLFF
>TRBV28|14|TRBJ1-1
CASSSEPGFTEAFF
>TRBV5-1|12|TRBJ1-6
CASSPDGSPLHF
>TRBV3-1/TRBV3-2|14|TRBJ1-2
CASSRDSSNYGYTF
>TRBV6-2/TRBV6-3|15|TRBJ2-6
CASSYIRAGANVLTF
>TRBV6-2/TRBV6-3|14|TRBJ2-2
CASSLYRGPGELFF
>TRBV7-2|17|TRBJ2-3
CASADFRTGGGTDTQYF
>TRBV10-3|16|TRBJ1-6
CAISDSGRSYNSPLHF
>TRBV3-1/TRBV3-2|12|TRBJ1-1
CASSRGYAEAFF
>TRBV10-3|14|TRBJ1-1
CAISENSMNTEAFF
>TRBV28|13|TRBJ1-5
CASTTGTAQPQHF
>TRBV9|15|TRBJ2-3
CASSSRQGSTDTQYF
>TRBV2|14|TRBJ1-5
CASSTGQGDQPQHF
>TRBV24-1|16|TRBJ1-2
CATSDFFRHFNYGYTF
>TRBV27|14|TRBJ2-7
CASKQNRDYYEQYF
>TRBV3-1/TRBV3-2|17|TRBJ2-5
CASRRGTGQGIGETQYF